This TCR beta chain was identified in a study of T cells in Graves' hyperthyroidism and ophthalmopathy (dated by TCRdb to between 2018 and 2021). For context, the study as a whole: TCR V-J signatures able to tell the groups apart were searched for in a discovery cohort of around 95 patients, of whom under 45 had Graves' ophthalmopathy and roughly 58 had stable Graves' hyperthyroidism. Prospective prediction of ophthalmopathy was tested in an independent validation cohort of some 19 hyperthyroidism patients and 17 patients who later progressed to ophthalmopathy. For training and testing, the 95 to 100 patients in the discovery cohort were randomly divided in a 7:3 ratio. The study also compared thyroid tissue and blood T-cell repertoires from about six Graves' hyperthyroidism patients. After sampling, hyperthyroidism patients received methimazole starting at 30 mg daily, and ophthalmopathy patients received high-dose intravenous methylprednisolone. According to the paper, TCR Vbeta CDR3 sequencing was carried out on approximately 140 peripheral blood samples, which came from 40 to 45 ophthalmopathy, 80 or so hyperthyroidism and roughly 17 progressor patients. General study outcomes and caveats: In cross-validation, a model built on a 13 V-J signature told ophthalmopathy apart from stable hyperthyroidism with approximately 90% sensitivity and roughly 81% specificity, and in testing the same model reached 80%/75%. Most expanded thyroid clonotypes (frequency above 0.001) were also detected in blood, suggesting blood repertoires may reflect thyroid immune responses. Sample size was not statistically predetermined, and blinding of investigators to group allocation was not performed. In validation, the model predicted progression to ophthalmopathy a median of about 6.5 months before onset, with approximately 71% sensitivity and around 76% specificity.

This clonotype appeared many times. The antigen it binds to is not known. Base qualities are not recorded, but no much larger clone differs from it by a single base. At the junction V is shortened by 3 bases and J by 2 bases, with 17 bases in between. The CDR3 spans 17 residues, from the cysteine through the phenylalanine. Of the read, only the CDR3 DNA is kept; its 51 bases are in frame from base 1. CDR1 and CDR2 are drawn from the germline V gene: SGHRS, YFSETQ. Amplification of TCR beta CDR3 regions was carried out from RNA transcripts. The TCR CDR3 was subjected to a first round of RT-PCR using the HTBI primer set and the Qiagen OneStep RT-PCR kit. A second multiplex PCR round built the libraries, followed by size selection and purification. Libraries were sequenced paired-end with 100 bp reads on an Illumina HiSeq2000. Per the source publication's procedure: Raw data were processed with SOAPnuke, discarding reads with adapters, uncalled bases, mean Phred below 15, or no exact constant-primer or identifier match. High-quality paired reads were merged with COPE v1.2.5, and unique nucleotide sequences were defined as clonotypes. Clonotypes were aligned to IMGT TRBV, TRBD and TRBJ reference segments using MiTCR v1.1. The analysis included only V-J combinations with a frequency above 0.0001, which together covered around 99% of the repertoires. The TCS score was defined as F50 (clonal expansion) divided by E x V (chaos), with BLOSUM62-based TCRdist calculated between CDR3 peptides within each V-J. Welch's t-statistics and random forest reduced 500 to 550 V-J features to some 14, which were used in a naive Bayes classifier (R e1071). Thyroid-blood repertoire similarity was quantified with the Morisita-Horn index. TCRdb trimmed public reads at Q25 via fastp, called clones via MiXCR and kept in-frame beta chains. Every distinct CDR3 protein forms one entry, paired with its most common genes and DNA. It is TCRdb's table, rather than the study itself, that gives the V and J calls and clone size. The sample yields roughly 500,000 distinct CDR3 sequences; just over 45% were counted once. The ten largest clonotypes hold 15% to 20% of the sample.

The study excluded patients with uncontrolled infections, other autoimmune diseases, pregnancy or lactation. Diagnoses were based on clinical symptoms, serum thyroxine and TRAb, thyroid ultrasound and orbital computed tomography. Total RNA was extracted using Trizol reagent, and RNA quality was assessed on an Agilent 2100 Bioanalyzer. Input material: peripheral blood or thyroid tissue (not recorded which). The chain joins TRBV5-1 to TRBJ2-2, with the identity of the D gene unclear. This clonotype was sampled from an adult woman with Graves' disease, either hyperthyroidism or ophthalmopathy (not recorded which). The DNA sequence reads TGCGCCAGCAGCTCGACTCCGAAAGGACCAAACACCGGGGAGCTGTTTTTT. This gives the protein CASSSTPKGPNTGELFF.